This passage covers 30 T cell receptor beta chains from one sample sequenced in a study of monozygotic twins with cystic fibrosis. Clones were sequenced by immunoSEQ multiplex PCR, and TCRdb holds only the in-frame ones, with some missing. The sample has roughly 32,000 clones, just over 95% seen once. The sequencing input was blood. The receptors shown here come from a girl aged 2 to 10 with cystic fibrosis.

The V gene is TRBV7-8, the J gene TRBJ1-6; 7 bases match TRBD1. With 5 bases clipped from V and 4 bases from J, the junction kept 26 bases outside the gene matches. The germline gives CDR1 SGHVS, CDR2 FQNEAQ. There are 22 residues in the CDR3. CDR3 amino acids: CASSTSPTWTGRSAAYNSPLHF. Here the CDR3 DNA reads TGTGCCAGCAGCACGTCCCCGACGTGGACAGGTAGGTCCGCGGCATATAATTCACCCCTCCACTTT.

This clone was detected only once. The chain uses TRBV19 and TRBJ1-1; maybe TRBD1 (5 bases). The germline V gene encodes CDR1 LNHDA and CDR2 SQIVND (reference sequence). CDR3 length: 15 residues. V lost 6 bases and J 0 bases, leaving 14 bases between the germline ends. The CDR3 bases are TGTGCCAGTAGATGGGTTCAGGGAATGAACACTGAAGCTTTCTTT. This encodes CASRWVQGMNTEAFF.

The chain uses TRBV5-4 and TRBJ2-3; TRBD1 matches at 7 bases. After removal of 9 bases from V and 5 bases from J, the junction contained 15 bases not matched to a gene. The CDR3 length is 15 residues. Germline CDR1 is SGHNT and CDR2 is YYREEE (reference sequence). The CDR3: CATHRDSVGLDTQYF. The CDR3 bases are TGTGCCACTCACCGGGACAGCGTGGGGTTAGATACGCAGTATTTT.

The gene calls are TRBV4-1 and TRBJ1-5, with D hard to call. Between the trimmed V and J ends, which lost 4 bases and 6 bases, there was a span of 16 bases. The CDR3 runs 15 residues. Germline V CDR1 and CDR2: MGHRA, YSYEKL. CDR3 amino acids: CASSPRTEPGQPQHF. The DNA of the CDR3 is TGCGCCAGCAGCCCGAGGACCGAACCAGGTCAGCCCCAGCATTTT.

In this sample, this clone turned up a few times. This chain joins TRBV6-5 and TRBJ1-5, with no clear D. V lost 8 bases and J 6 bases, leaving 14 bases between the germline ends. CDR1 and CDR2 (germline): MNHEY, SVGAGI. The CDR3 has 13 amino acids. The CDR3 here is CASSPSRIQPQHF. CDR3 bases: TGTGCCAGCTCCCCGTCCAGGATTCAGCCCCAGCATTTT.

In this sample, this clone turned up a few times. CDR3 DNA: TGTGCCAGCAGTTTAGACCTCGGGACAGGAGACACTGAAGCTTTCTTT. This encodes CASSLDLGTGDTEAFF. This rearrangement joins TRBV28 to TRBJ1-1; 8 bases line up with TRBD1. This CDR3 region has 16 residues. Looked up from germline, CDR1 is MDHEN and CDR2 is SYDVKM. Germline trimming cut 2 bases from V and 3 bases from J; bases unmatched to any gene: 8.

The V and J genes are TRBV2 and TRBJ2-7; 11 bases are a match to TRBD2. Germline V gene sequence: CDR1 SNHLY, CDR2 FYNNEI. V gave up 7 bases and J gave up 7 bases; unmatched junction bases: 12. This CDR3 is built from 15 residues. The CDR3 spells CASTEGTSGSREQYF. The CDR3 bases are TGTGCCAGCACCGAAGGTACTAGCGGGAGTCGGGAGCAGTACTTC.

V is TRBV9 and J is TRBJ2-5, with 8 bases that match TRBD1. The V segment lost 4 bases and the J segment 5 bases; nucleotides outside the gene matches: 10. CDR3 length equals 15 residues. Germline CDR1 SGDLS, CDR2 YYNGEE. CDR3 amino acids: CASSYGQGPTETQYF. The CDR3 DNA reads as TGTGCCAGCAGCTACGGACAGGGCCCGACTGAGACCCAGTACTTC.

The rearrangement links TRBV2 to TRBJ1-2; a possible D gene is TRBD1 (6 bases). Looked up from germline, CDR1 is SNHLY and CDR2 is FYNNEI. V shed 6 bases and J shed 3 bases, with 17 bases lying between them. CDR3 size: 15 residues. The CDR3: CASRPTAGVDYGYTF. CDR3 DNA sequence: TGTGCCAGCAGACCCACTGCAGGGGTTGACTATGGCTACACCTTC.

The chain uses TRBV7-6 and TRBJ2-7, with unresolved D. The V end lost 5 bases, the J end lost 9 bases, and 23 bases lay between the germline ends. Per germline, CDR1 SGHVS and CDR2 FNYEAQ. The CDR3 consists of 15 residues. CDR3 loop: CASSTPRGRPRVQYF. The DNA for the CDR3 is TGTGCCAGCAGCACCCCGAGAGGCCGGCCAAGGGTGCAGTACTTC. Full variable domain (rest looked up from reference TRBV7-6 and TRBJ2-7): GAGVSQSPRYKVTKRGQDVALRCDPISGHVSLYWYRQALGQGPEFLTYFNYEAQQDKSGLPNDRFSAERPEGSISTLTIQRTEQRDSAMYRCASSTPRGRPRVQYFGPGTRLTVT.

The J gene is TRBJ2-2, the V gene TRBV5-4; 8 bases agree with TRBD2. The CDR3 is 16 residues long. The V and J ends lost 4 bases and 0 bases, in that order; junction bases with no gene match: 5. Germline assignment: CDR1 SGHNT and CDR2 YYREEE (reference sequence). The CDR3 region is CASSTRSGTNTGELFF. DNA for the CDR3: TGTGCCAGCAGCACCCGTAGCGGGACGAACACCGGGGAGCTGTTTTTT.

The V call is TRBV11-2, the J call TRBJ1-2; D uncertain. V was clipped by 6 bases and J by 4 bases, with 21 bases between them. The CDR3 length is 16 residues. CDR1 and CDR2 from the germline V gene are SGHAT and FQNNGV. CDR3 DNA: TGTGCCAGCAGTCCTACCTATGGCTCCGGGCCCTATGGCTACACCTTC. It is translated as CASSPTYGSGPYGYTF.

The chain has TRBV30 and TRBJ2-1; possibly TRBD1 or TRBD2 for D (5 bases each). V lost 3 bases to trimming and J lost 7 bases, with 13 bases between them. Germline V gene data show CDR1 as GTSNPN and CDR2 as SVGIG (reference sequence). The CDR3 is 13 amino acids. CDR3 in amino acids: CAWSPGPTNEQFF. The CDR3 DNA sequence: TGTGCCTGGAGCCCGGGACCGACAAATGAGCAGTTCTTC.

The V and J genes are TRBV5-1 and TRBJ2-1; D uncertain. This CDR3 spans 13 amino acids. V shed 3 bases and J shed 7 bases, with 11 bases lying between them. Germline V gene sequence: CDR1 SGHRS, CDR2 YFSETQ. The chain's CDR3 is CASSSYSRNEQFF. The CDR3 coding sequence is TGCGCCAGCAGCTCATATAGTCGGAATGAGCAGTTCTTC. The entire variable domain, with the rest obtained from reference TRBV5-1 and TRBJ2-1, is as follows: KAGVTQTPRYLIKTRGQQVTLSCSPISGHRSVSWYQQTPGQGLQFLFEYFSETQRNKGNFPGRFSGRQFSNSRSEMNVSTLELGDSALYLCASSSYSRNEQFFGPGTRLTVL.

The V and J genes are TRBV11-3 and TRBJ2-2; D perhaps matches TRBD2 (5 bases). V was clipped by 5 bases and J by 2 bases, with 9 bases between them. CDR1 and CDR2 (germline): SGHNT, YENEEA. The CDR3 is 14 amino acids. The CDR3 sequence: CASSPRENTGELFF. In DNA, the CDR3 is TGTGCCAGCAGCCCCCGGGAAAACACCGGGGAGCTGTTTTTT.

The V call is TRBV2, the J call TRBJ1-1; D gene uncertain. Trimming shortened V by 0 bases and J by 5 bases, and 13 bases separated the two germline ends. Germline V lookup: CDR1 SNHLY, CDR2 FYNNEI. The CDR3 has 15 residues. This CDR3 reads CASSEAQRGKTEAFF. DNA for the CDR3: TGTGCCAGCAGTGAAGCTCAGCGGGGTAAGACTGAAGCTTTCTTT.

The chain uses TRBV25-1 and TRBJ1-3, with D unresolved. This CDR3 has 16 residues. Trimming left V 3 bases short and J 0 bases short, with 12 bases between. Germline V lookup: CDR1 MGHDK, CDR2 SYGVNS. The CDR3 here is CASSDTSLGSGNTIYF. The CDR3 DNA is TGTGCCAGCAGTGACACCAGCCTAGGCTCTGGAAACACCATATATTTT.

This clone has a single count. The genes are TRBV2 and TRBJ2-1; no clear D gene. Trimming shortened V by 2 bases and J by 0 bases, and 11 bases separated the two germline ends. The CDR3 is made up of 16 amino acids. Germline V gives CDR1 SNHLY, CDR2 FYNNEI. The CDR3 sequence is CASSESAESSYNEQFF. Written as DNA, the CDR3 is TGTGCCAGCAGTGAAAGTGCAGAAAGCTCCTACAATGAGCAGTTCTTC. Together with reference TRBV2 and TRBJ2-1, the CDR3 gives the full variable domain: EPEVTQTPSHQVTQMGQEVILRCVPISNHLYFYWYRQILGQKVEFLVSFYNNEISEKSEIFDDQFSVERPDGSNFTLKIRSTKLEDSAMYFCASSESAESSYNEQFFGPGTRLTVL.

This clone was recorded a few times. The chain couples TRBV28 to TRBJ1-2, with 8 bases identical to TRBD1. After removal of 3 bases from V and 8 bases from J, the junction contained 11 bases not matched to a gene. The germline V gene encodes CDR1 MDHEN and CDR2 SYDVKM. The CDR3 covers 15 residues. The DNA of the CDR3 is TGTGCCAGCAGTTTCTTCAGGGGGCAAGAGTACGGCTACACCTTC. It encodes CASSFFRGQEYGYTF.

The CDR3 loop reads CASSQGSGRAKVNEQFF. CDR3 bases: TGCGCCAGCAGCCAAGGTAGCGGGAGGGCCAAAGTAAATGAGCAGTTCTTC. This chain uses TRBV4-1 with TRBJ2-1; TRBD2 aligns across 11 bases. Germline CDR1 and CDR2: MGHRA and YSYEKL. J lost 7 bases, V lost 1 base, and 9 bases had no gene match. This CDR3 is built from 17 residues.

This chain links TRBV7-2 with TRBJ1-6; D might be TRBD1 (5 bases). V lost 2 bases, J lost 10 bases, and 12 bases lay in between. From germline, CDR1 is SGHTA and CDR2 FQGNSA. The CDR3 has 14 amino acids. This chain's CDR3 is CASSLLTGRSPLHF. For the CDR3, the DNA is TGTGCCAGCAGCTTATTAACGGGGCGGTCACCCCTCCACTTT.

The rearrangement joins TRBV5-5 to TRBJ2-5, with D hard to call. The CDR3 consists of 14 residues. The germline V and J ends were trimmed by 1 base and 5 bases, with 12 bases remaining between them. Per the germline V gene, CDR1 is SGHKS and CDR2 is YYEKEE (reference sequence). CDR3 sequence reads: CASSLWSPEETQYF. The CDR3 bases are TGTGCCAGCAGCTTGTGGTCCCCGGAGGAGACCCAGTACTTC.

The V call is TRBV27, the J call TRBJ1-1; D uncertain. There are 12 residues in the CDR3. CDR1 and CDR2 from the germline V gene are MNHEY and SMNVEV (reference sequence). V lost 8 bases, J lost 1 base, and 8 bases lay in between. The chain's CDR3 is CASSTANTEAFF. CDR3 DNA: TGTGCCAGCTCTACAGCGAACACTGAAGCTTTCTTT.

This clone was seen only a few times. The chain couples TRBV27 to TRBJ2-2, with TRBD2 identical over 10 bases. V shed 1 base, J shed 4 bases, and the junction held 0 bases outside the gene matches. Germline V gene sequence: CDR1 MNHEY, CDR2 SMNVEV (reference sequence). This CDR3 has 15 residues. CDR3 region: CASSLWTSGTGELFF. As DNA, the CDR3 is TGTGCCAGCAGTTTATGGACTAGCGGCACCGGGGAGCTGTTTTTT.

CDR3 sequence reads: CASSPSPLADEQFF. CDR3 nucleotides: TGCGCCAGCAGCCCAAGCCCTCTGGCGGATGAGCAGTTCTTC. The genes are TRBV5-1 and TRBJ2-1, with no clear D. V was cut by 4 bases and J by 8 bases, with 16 bases left in between. This CDR3 spans 14 amino acids. Germline V gene sequence: CDR1 SGHRS, CDR2 YFSETQ.

This rearrangement joins TRBV5-1 to TRBJ1-2; possible D gene TRBD1, 5 bases. CDR3 size: 13 residues. V was pared by 4 bases and J by 8 bases, with 15 bases between. Germline-derived CDR1 and CDR2 are SGHRS and YFSETQ. The CDR3 DNA reads as TGCGCCAGCAGCGCTGGACACATGCAGGGCTACACCTTC. The encoded protein is CASSAGHMQGYTF. Looking up the rest from reference TRBV5-1 and TRBJ1-2 gives the full variable domain: KAGVTQTPRYLIKTRGQQVTLSCSPISGHRSVSWYQQTPGQGLQFLFEYFSETQRNKGNFPGRFSGRQFSNSRSEMNVSTLELGDSALYLCASSAGHMQGYTFGSGTRLTVV.

In DNA, the CDR3 is TGCAGTGCTAGGTTTCTAAGCGGCTACACCTTC. This encodes CSARFLSGYTF. The chain joins TRBV20-1 to TRBJ1-2; D is undetermined. Trimming cost V 3 bases and J 8 bases, with 10 bases left between them. CDR1 DFQATT and CDR2 SNEGSKA come from the germline V gene (reference sequence). The CDR3 length is 11 residues.

The CDR3 here is CASTNGGNTGELFF. Here the CDR3 DNA reads TGTGCCAGCACCAACGGGGGGAACACCGGGGAGCTGTTTTTT. The chain uses TRBV6-5 and TRBJ2-2; weak D call: TRBD2 (6 bases). Germline V gives CDR1 MNHEY, CDR2 SVGAGI. This CDR3 has 14 residues. V lost 7 bases and J lost 1, with 10 bases in between.

The CDR3 loop is CASSLEASGRMNEQFF. The CDR3 nucleotides are TGTGCCAGCAGCTTAGAGGCTAGCGGGAGAATGAATGAGCAGTTCTTC. V gene TRBV7-6 combines with J gene TRBJ2-1, with 10 bases that match TRBD2. The CDR3 runs to 16 residues. V shed 1 base, J shed 7 bases, and the junction held 7 bases outside the gene matches. CDR1 and CDR2 from the germline V gene are SGHVS and FNYEAQ.

This chain joins TRBV6-1 and TRBJ2-3; D possibly uses TRBD1 or TRBD2 (6 bases each). V was pared by 7 bases and J by 4 bases, with 15 bases between. This CDR3 comprises 14 residues. Germline CDR1 MNHNS, CDR2 SASEGT. The CDR3 spells CASTEGGGADTQYF. For the CDR3, the DNA is TGTGCCAGCACCGAGGGGGGAGGCGCAGATACGCAGTATTTT.